Sequencing of this T cell receptor beta chain was carried out in a study of CD8+CD57+ T cells in acquired aplastic anemia. Selection for sequencing was limited to patients who had shown CD8+CD57+ cell expansion by flow cytometry. CDR3 and TCR beta VDJ profiling relied on genomic DNA as the template. TCRdb used MiXCR to reprocess the reads, holding one entry per CDR3 protein. The sample holds roughly 500,000 distinct CDR3 sequences; about a third are singletons and the top ten take less than 1%. The CDR3 runs 15 residues. Per germline, CDR1 DFQATT and CDR2 SNEGSKA (reference sequence). Germline trimming cut 3 bases from V and 7 bases from J; bases unmatched to any gene: 11. This clonotype was observed a handful of times.

The clonotype comes from a human donor with aplastic anemia. The genes are TRBV20-1 and TRBJ2-3; 9 bases match TRBD1. The sample was sorted CD4+, CD8+, or CD8+CD57+ T cells (not recorded which) from PBMCs. CDR3 sequence: CSARSNWDRDHTQYF. The CDR3 nucleotides are TGCAGTGCTAGGTCGAATTGGGACAGGGACCATACGCAGTATTTT.